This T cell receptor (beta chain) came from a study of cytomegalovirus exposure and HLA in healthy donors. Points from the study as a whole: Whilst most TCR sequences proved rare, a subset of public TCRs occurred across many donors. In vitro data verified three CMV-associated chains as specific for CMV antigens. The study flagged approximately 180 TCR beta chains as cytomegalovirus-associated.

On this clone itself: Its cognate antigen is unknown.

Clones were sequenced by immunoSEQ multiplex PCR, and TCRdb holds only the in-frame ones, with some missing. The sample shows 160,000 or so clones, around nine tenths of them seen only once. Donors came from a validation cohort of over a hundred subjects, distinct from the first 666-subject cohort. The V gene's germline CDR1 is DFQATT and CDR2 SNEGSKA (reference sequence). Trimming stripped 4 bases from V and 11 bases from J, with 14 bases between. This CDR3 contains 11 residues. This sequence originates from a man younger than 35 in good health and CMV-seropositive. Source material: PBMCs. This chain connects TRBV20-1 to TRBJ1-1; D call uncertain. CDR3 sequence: CSAMLRSFAFF. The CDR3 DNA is TGCAGTGCTATGCTCAGGTCCTTCGCTTTCTTT.